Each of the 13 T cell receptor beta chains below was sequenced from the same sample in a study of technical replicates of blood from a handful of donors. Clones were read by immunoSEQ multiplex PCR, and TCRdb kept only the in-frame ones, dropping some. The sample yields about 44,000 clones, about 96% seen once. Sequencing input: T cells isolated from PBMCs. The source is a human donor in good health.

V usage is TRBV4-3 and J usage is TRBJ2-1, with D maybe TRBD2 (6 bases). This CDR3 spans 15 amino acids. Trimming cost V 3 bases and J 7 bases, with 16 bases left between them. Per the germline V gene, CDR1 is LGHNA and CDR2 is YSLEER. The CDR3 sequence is CASSQGSREWNEQFF. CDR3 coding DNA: TGCGCCAGCAGCCAGGGTAGTCGGGAGTGGAATGAGCAGTTCTTC.

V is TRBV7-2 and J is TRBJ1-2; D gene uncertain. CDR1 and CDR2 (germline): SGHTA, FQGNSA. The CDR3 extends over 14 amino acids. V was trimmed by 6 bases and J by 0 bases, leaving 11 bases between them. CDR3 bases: TGTGCCAGCAGACTTCCGGTTACTAACTATGGCTACACCTTC. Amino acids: CASRLPVTNYGYTF.

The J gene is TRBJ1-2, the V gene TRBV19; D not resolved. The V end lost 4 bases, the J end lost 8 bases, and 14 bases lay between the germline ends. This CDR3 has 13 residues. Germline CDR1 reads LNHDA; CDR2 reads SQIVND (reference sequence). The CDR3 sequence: CASSSTAYGGYTF. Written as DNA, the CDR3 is TGTGCCAGTAGTAGCACAGCCTACGGAGGCTACACCTTC.

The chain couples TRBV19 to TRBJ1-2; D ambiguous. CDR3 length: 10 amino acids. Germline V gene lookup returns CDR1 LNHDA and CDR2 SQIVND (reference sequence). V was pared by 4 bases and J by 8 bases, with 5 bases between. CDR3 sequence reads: CASSREGYTF. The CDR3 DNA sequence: TGTGCCAGTAGTAGGGAGGGCTACACCTTC.

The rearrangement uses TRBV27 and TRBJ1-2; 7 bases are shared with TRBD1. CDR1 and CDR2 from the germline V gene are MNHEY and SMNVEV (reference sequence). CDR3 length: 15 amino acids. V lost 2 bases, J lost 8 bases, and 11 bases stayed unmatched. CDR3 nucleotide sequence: TGTGCCAGCAGTTTACTCCAGGGGGAAGTTGGAGGCTACACCTTC. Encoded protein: CASSLLQGEVGGYTF.

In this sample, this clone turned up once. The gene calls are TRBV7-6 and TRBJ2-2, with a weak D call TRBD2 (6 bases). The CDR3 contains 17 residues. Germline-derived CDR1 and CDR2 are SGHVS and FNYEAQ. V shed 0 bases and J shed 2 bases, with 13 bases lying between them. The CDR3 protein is CASSLASASVNTGELFF. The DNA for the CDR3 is TGTGCCAGCAGCTTAGCATCCGCTAGCGTCAACACCGGGGAGCTGTTTTTT.

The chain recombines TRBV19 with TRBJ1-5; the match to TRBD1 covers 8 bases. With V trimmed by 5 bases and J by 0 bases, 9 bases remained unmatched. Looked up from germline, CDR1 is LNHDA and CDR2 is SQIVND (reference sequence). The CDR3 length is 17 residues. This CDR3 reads CASSLSTGAVSNQPQHF. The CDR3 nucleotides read TGTGCCAGTAGTCTCTCGACAGGGGCGGTTAGCAATCAGCCCCAGCATTTT.

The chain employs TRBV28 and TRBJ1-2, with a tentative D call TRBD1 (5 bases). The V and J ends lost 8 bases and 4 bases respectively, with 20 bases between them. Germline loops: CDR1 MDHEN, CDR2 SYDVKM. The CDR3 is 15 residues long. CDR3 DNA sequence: TGTGCCAGCCTGGGGCAGACACCGATCTCCTATGGCTACACCTTC. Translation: CASLGQTPISYGYTF.

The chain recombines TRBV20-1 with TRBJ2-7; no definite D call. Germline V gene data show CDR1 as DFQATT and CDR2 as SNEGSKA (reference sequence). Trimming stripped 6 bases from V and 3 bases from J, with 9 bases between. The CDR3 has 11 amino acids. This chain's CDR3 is CSARIVYEQYF. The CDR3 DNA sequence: TGCAGTGCCAGGATAGTCTACGAGCAGTACTTC.

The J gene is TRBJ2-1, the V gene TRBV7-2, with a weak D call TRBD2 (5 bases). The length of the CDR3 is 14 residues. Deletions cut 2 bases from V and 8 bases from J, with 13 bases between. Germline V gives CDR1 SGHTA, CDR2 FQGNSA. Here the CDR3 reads CASSLNFEADEQFF. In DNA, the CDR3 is TGTGCCAGCAGCTTAAACTTCGAAGCGGATGAGCAGTTCTTC. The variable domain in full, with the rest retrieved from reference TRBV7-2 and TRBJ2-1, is GAGVSQSPSNKVTEKGKDVELRCDPISGHTALYWYRQSLGQGLEFLIYFQGNSAPDKSGLPSDRFSAERTGGSVSTLTIQRTQQEDSAVYLCASSLNFEADEQFFGPGTRLTVL.

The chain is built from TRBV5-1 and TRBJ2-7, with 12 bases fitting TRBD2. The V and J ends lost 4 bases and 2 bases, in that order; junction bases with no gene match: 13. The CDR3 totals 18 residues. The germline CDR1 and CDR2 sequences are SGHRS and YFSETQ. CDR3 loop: CASSLGLAGLSGTYEQYF. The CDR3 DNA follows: TGCGCCAGCAGCCTAGGACTAGCGGGACTCTCGGGCACCTACGAGCAGTACTTC.

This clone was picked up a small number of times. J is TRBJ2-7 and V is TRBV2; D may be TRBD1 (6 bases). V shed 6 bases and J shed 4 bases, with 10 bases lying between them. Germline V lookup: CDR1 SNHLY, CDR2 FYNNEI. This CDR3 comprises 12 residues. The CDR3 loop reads CASRGAAYEQYF. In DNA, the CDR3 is TGTGCCAGCAGGGGGGCGGCTTACGAGCAGTACTTC. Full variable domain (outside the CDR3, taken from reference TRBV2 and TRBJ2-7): EPEVTQTPSHQVTQMGQEVILRCVPISNHLYFYWYRQILGQKVEFLVSFYNNEISEKSEIFDDQFSVERPDGSNFTLKIRSTKLEDSAMYFCASRGAAYEQYFGPGTRLTVT.

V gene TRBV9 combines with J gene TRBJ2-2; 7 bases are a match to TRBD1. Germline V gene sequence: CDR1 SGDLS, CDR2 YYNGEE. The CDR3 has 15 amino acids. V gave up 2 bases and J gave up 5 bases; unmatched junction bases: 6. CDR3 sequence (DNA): TGTGCCAGCAGCGTCGGACAGGTTAAGACCGGGGAGCTGTTTTTT. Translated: CASSVGQVKTGELFF.